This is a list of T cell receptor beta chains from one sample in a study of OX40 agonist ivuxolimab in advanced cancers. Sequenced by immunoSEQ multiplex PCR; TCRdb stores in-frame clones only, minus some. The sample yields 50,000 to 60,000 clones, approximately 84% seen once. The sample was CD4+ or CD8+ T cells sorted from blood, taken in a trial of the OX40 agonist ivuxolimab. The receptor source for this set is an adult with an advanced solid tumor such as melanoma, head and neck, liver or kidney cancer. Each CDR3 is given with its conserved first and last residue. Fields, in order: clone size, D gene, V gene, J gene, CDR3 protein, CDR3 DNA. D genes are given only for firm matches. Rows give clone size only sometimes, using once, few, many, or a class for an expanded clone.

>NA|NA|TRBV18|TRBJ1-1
CASSPPAGVNTEAFF
TGTGCCAGCTCACCACCAGCGGGGGTGAACACTGAAGCTTTCTTT
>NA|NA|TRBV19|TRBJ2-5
CASTPTGEETQYF
TGTGCCAGTACCCCGACAGGAGAAGAGACCCAGTACTTC
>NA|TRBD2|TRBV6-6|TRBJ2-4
CASSYSSGEGIQYF
TGTGCCAGCAGTTACTCGTCCGGGGAGGGCATTCAGTACTTC
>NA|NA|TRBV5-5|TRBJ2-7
CASSLDNYEQYF
TGTGCCAGCAGCCTGGACAACTACGAGCAGTACTTC
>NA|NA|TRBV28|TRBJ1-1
CASSLRFYRSGDTEAFF
TGTGCCAGCAGTTTACGGTTCTACAGGTCCGGGGACACTGAAGCTTTCTTT
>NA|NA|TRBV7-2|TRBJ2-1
CASSSRRGPFWNEQFF
TGTGCCAGCAGCTCGCGGCGGGGCCCCTTTTGGAATGAGCAGTTCTTC
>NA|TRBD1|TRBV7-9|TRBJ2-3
CASSLGQGADTQYF
TGTGCCAGCAGCCTGGGACAGGGGGCTGATACGCAGTATTTT
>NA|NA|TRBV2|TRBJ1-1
CASSAFKVGTEAFF
TGTGCCAGCAGTGCCTTTAAGGTGGGCACTGAAGCTTTCTTT
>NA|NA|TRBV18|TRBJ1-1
CASSPATGNRENTEAFF
TGTGCCAGCTCACCGGCCACAGGGAATCGGGAGAACACTGAAGCTTTCTTT
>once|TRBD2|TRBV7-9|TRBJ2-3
CASSPGGGTSFTDTQYF
TGTGCCAGCAGCCCGGGGGGGGGCACCTCCTTCACAGATACGCAGTATTTT
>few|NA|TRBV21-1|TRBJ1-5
CASSSHPRGQPQHF
TGTGCCAGCAGCTCCCACCCCAGGGGTCAGCCCCAGCATTTT
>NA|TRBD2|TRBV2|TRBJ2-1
CASSDWAGLAYNEQFF
TGTGCCAGCAGTGACTGGGCGGGACTAGCCTACAATGAGCAGTTCTTC
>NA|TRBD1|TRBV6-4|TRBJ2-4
CASRETGLANIQYF
TGTGCCAGCAGAGAGACAGGGTTGGCGAACATTCAGTACTTC
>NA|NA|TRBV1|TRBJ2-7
CTSSQKPIRVGDYEQYF
TGCACCAGCAGCCAGAAACCGATACGTGTGGGGGACTACGAGCAGTACTTC
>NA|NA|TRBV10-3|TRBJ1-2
CAISESLVEGYTF
TGTGCCATCAGTGAGAGCTTGGTCGAGGGCTACACCTTC
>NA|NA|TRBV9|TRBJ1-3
CASSLQVSGNTIYF
TGTGCCAGCAGCCTACAGGTCTCTGGAAACACCATATATTTT
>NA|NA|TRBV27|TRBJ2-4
CASRGRGQNIQYF
TGTGCCAGCAGGGGACGCGGCCAAAACATTCAGTACTTC
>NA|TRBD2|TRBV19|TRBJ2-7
CASRARGEDYEQYF
TGTGCCAGTAGGGCCCGGGGGGAAGACTACGAGCAGTACTTC
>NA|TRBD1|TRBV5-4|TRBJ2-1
CASSPPGQGVREQFF
TGTGCCAGCAGCCCGCCGGGACAGGGGGTTAGGGAGCAGTTCTTC
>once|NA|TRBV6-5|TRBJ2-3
CASYSGPYTDTQYF
TGTGCCAGTTATAGCGGTCCTTACACAGATACGCAGTATTTT
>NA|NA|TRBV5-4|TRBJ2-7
CASSLEPNSYEQYF
TGTGCCAGCAGCTTGGAGCCTAACTCCTACGAGCAGTACTTC
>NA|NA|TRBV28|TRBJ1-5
CASSQGTQPQHF
TGTGCCAGCAGTCAGGGTACTCAGCCCCAGCATTTT
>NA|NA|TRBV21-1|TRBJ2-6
CASSKLTRGGEMSSGANVLTF
TGTGCCAGCAGCAAACTCACACGAGGGGGAGAGATGTCGTCTGGGGCCAACGTCCTGACTTTC
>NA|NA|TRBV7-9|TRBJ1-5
CASSLQGGQPQHF
TGTGCCAGCAGCTTACAGGGTGGGCAGCCCCAGCATTTT
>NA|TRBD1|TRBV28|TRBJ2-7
CASPPGPGGIPYEQYF
TGTGCCAGCCCGCCAGGCCCAGGGGGCATACCCTACGAGCAGTACTTC
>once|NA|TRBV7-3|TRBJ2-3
CASSLSPGRSTDTQYF
TGTGCCAGCAGCTTATCGCCAGGGAGGTCCACAGATACGCAGTATTTT
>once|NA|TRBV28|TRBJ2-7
CASSSRQALYSYEQYF
TGTGCCAGCAGTTCGAGACAGGCTCTCTACTCCTACGAGCAGTACTTC
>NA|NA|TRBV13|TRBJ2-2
CASSLERSRGGELFF
TGTGCCAGCAGCTTAGAGCGGTCCAGGGGCGGGGAGCTGTTTTTT
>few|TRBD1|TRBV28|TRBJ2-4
CASRLGAGGRGNIQYF
TGTGCCAGCAGGCTGGGTGCAGGGGGAAGGGGAAACATTCAGTACTTC
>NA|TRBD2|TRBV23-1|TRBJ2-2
CASSQPGLAGDSGTGELFF
TGCGCCAGCAGTCAACCGGGACTAGCGGGAGATAGTGGCACCGGGGAGCTGTTTTTT
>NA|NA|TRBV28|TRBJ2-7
CASSPPGIYEQYF
TGTGCCAGCAGTCCCCCGGGAATCTACGAGCAGTACTTC
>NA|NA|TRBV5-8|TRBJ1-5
CASSFLGVVSNQPQHF
TGTGCCAGCAGTTTTCTCGGGGTTGTTAGCAATCAGCCCCAGCATTTT
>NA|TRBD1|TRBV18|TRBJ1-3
CASSPPWTGAFSGNTIYF
TGTGCCAGCTCACCACCCTGGACAGGGGCTTTCTCTGGAAACACCATATATTTT
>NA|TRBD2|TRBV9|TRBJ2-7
CASSVAGGVAGEYEQYF
TGTGCCAGCAGCGTAGCGGGTGGGGTAGCGGGAGAGTACGAGCAGTACTTC
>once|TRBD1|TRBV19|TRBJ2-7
CASSILQGADEQYF
TGTGCCAGTAGTATTCTACAGGGGGCGGACGAGCAGTACTTC
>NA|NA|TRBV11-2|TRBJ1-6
CASSLLRGRSYNSPLHF
TGTGCCAGCAGCTTACTTCGGGGGCGCTCCTATAATTCACCCCTCCACTTT
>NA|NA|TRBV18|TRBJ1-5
CASSPPGANNQPQHF
TGTGCCAGCTCACCGCCGGGGGCGAACAATCAGCCCCAGCATTTT
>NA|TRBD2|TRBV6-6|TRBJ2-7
CASTLAESYEQYF
TGTGCCAGTACACTAGCGGAGTCCTACGAGCAGTACTTC
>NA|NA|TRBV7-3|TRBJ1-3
CASSLVAGAGNTIYF
TGTGCCAGCAGCTTAGTAGCAGGTGCTGGAAACACCATATATTTT
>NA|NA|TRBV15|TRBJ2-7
CATSRDPKAVEQYF
TGTGCCACCAGCAGAGATCCAAAGGCAGTCGAGCAGTACTTC
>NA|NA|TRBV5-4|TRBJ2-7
CASSLTSPAYEQYF
TGTGCCAGCAGCTTGACTTCCCCTGCCTACGAGCAGTACTTC
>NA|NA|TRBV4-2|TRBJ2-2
CASSQVTVGELFF
TGTGCCAGCAGCCAAGTGACTGTCGGGGAGCTGTTTTTT
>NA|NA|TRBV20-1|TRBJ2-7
CSAGGNYEQYF
TGCAGTGCTGGGGGGAATTACGAGCAGTACTTC
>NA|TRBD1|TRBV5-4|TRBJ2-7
CASSPGDRGYEQYF
TGTGCCAGCAGCCCGGGGGACAGGGGCTACGAGCAGTACTTC
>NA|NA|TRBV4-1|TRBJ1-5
CASSQAAGYQPQHF
TGCGCCAGCAGCCAAGCCGCCGGGTATCAGCCCCAGCATTTT
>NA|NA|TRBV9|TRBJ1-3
CASSVGPSSGNTIYF
TGTGCCAGCAGCGTAGGTCCCAGCTCTGGAAACACCATATATTTT
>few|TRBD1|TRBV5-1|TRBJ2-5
CASSPPIRGTGETQYF
TGCGCCAGCAGCCCACCCATTCGCGGGACAGGAGAGACCCAGTACTTC
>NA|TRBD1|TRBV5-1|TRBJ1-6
CASRVGQGNSPLHF
TGCGCCAGCAGGGTCGGACAGGGGAATTCACCCCTCCACTTT
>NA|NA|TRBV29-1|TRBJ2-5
CSASQGQETQYF
TGCAGCGCCTCACAGGGTCAAGAGACCCAGTACTTC
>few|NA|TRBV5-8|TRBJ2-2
CASSLRGGQAGELFF
TGTGCCAGCAGCTTGAGGGGGGGACAAGCCGGGGAGCTGTTTTTT
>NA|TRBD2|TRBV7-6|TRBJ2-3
CASSLVPAAGEDTQYF
TGTGCCAGCAGCTTAGTTCCAGCGGCGGGGGAAGATACGCAGTATTTT
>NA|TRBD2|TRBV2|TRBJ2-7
CASNSGPSGLYEQYF
TGTGCCAGCAATAGCGGGCCTAGCGGATTATACGAGCAGTACTTC
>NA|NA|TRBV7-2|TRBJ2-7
CASSLGGGKREQYF
TGTGCCAGCAGCTTAGGCGGCGGGAAACGCGAGCAGTACTTC
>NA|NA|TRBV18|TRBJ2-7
CASSPRANSDGEQYF
TGTGCCAGCTCACCACGGGCAAATAGTGATGGCGAGCAGTACTTC
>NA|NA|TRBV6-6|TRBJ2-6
CASSYPDSGANVLTF
TGTGCCAGCAGTTACCCCGACTCTGGGGCCAACGTCCTGACTTTC
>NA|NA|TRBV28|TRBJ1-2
CASSFPPGNRVYGYTF
TGTGCCAGCAGTTTCCCCCCCGGTAACAGGGTTTATGGCTACACCTTC
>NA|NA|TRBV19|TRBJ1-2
CASNYPRNSSYGYTF
TGTGCCAGTAACTACCCCCGGAATTCATCTTATGGCTACACCTTC
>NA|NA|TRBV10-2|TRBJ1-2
CASSESTLSNYGYTF
TGCGCCAGCAGTGAGAGCACACTTTCTAACTATGGCTACACCTTC
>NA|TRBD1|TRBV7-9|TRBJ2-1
CASSAGDRGPISYNEQFF
TGTGCCAGCAGCGCTGGGGACAGGGGCCCGATCTCCTACAATGAGCAGTTCTTC